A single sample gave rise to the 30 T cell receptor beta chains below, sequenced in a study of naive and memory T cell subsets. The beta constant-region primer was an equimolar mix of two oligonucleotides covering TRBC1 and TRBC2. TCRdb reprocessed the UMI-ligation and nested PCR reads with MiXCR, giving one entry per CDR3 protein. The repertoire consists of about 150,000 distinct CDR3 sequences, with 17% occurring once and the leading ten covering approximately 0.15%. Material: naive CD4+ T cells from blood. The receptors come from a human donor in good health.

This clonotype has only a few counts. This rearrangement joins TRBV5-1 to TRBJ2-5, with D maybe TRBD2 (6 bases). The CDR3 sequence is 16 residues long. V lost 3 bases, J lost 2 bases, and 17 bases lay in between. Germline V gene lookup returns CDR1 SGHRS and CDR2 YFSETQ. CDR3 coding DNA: TGCGCCAGCAGCTCGTCGTTTGGCGGGATACAAGAGACCCAGTACTTC. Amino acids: CASSSSFGGIQETQYF.

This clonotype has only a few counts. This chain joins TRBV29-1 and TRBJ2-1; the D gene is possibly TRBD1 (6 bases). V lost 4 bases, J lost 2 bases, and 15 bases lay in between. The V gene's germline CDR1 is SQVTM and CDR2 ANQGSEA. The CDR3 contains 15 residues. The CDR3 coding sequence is TGCAGCGTTGGGGGCAGGGGTTTCCCCTACAATGAGCAGTTCTTC. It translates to CSVGGRGFPYNEQFF.

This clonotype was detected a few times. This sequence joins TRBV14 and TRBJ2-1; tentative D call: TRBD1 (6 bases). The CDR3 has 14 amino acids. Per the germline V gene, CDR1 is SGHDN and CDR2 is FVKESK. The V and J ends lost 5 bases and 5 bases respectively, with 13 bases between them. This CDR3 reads CASSTNRDDNEQFF. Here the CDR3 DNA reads TGTGCCAGCAGCACTAACAGGGATGACAATGAGCAGTTCTTC.

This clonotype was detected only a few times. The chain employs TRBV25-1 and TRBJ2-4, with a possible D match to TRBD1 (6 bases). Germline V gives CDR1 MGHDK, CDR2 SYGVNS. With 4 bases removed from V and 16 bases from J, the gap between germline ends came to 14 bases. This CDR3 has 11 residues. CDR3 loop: CASSVRTELYF. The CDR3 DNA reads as TGTGCCAGCAGTGTTCGGACAGAGCTCTACTTC. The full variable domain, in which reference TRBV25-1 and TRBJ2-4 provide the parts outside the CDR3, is EADIYQTPRYLVIGTGKKITLECSQTMGHDKMYWYQQDPGMELHLIHYSYGVNSTEKGDLSSESTVSRIRTEHFPLTLESARPSHTSQYLCASSVRTELYFGAGTRLSVL.

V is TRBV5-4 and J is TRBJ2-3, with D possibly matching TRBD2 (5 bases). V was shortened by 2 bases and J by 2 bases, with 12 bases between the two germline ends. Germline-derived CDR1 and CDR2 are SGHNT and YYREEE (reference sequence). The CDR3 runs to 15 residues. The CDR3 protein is CASSFFQRNTDTQYF. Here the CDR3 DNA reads TGTGCCAGCAGCTTTTTCCAGCGGAACACAGATACGCAGTATTTT.

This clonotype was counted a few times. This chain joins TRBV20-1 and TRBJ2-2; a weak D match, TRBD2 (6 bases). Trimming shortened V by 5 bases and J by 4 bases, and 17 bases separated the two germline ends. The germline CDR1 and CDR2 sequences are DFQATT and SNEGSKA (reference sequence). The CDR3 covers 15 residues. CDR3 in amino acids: CSAFSGLIGTGELFF. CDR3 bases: TGCAGTGCTTTTTCTGGACTAATTGGCACCGGGGAGCTGTTTTTT.

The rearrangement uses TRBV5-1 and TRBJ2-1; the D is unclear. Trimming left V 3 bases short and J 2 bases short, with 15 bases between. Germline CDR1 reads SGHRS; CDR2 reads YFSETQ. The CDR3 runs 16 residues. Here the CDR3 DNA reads TGCGCCAGCAGCTCTGGGCTCGGCGGTACCTACAATGAGCAGTTCTTC. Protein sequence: CASSSGLGGTYNEQFF.

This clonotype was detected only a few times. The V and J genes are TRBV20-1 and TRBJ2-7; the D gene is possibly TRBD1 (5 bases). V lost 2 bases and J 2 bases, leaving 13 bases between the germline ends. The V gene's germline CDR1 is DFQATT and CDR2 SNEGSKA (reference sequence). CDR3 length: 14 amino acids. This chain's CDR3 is CSARINRCPYEQYF. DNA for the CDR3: TGCAGTGCTAGAATCAACAGGTGTCCCTACGAGCAGTACTTC.

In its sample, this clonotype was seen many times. The CDR3 loop reads CSASFIGSGGPGSLNEQFF. In DNA, the CDR3 is TGCAGTGCTAGCTTCATCGGGAGCGGGGGGCCCGGTTCCCTGAATGAGCAGTTCTTC. This chain joins TRBV20-1 and TRBJ2-1; 9 bases match TRBD2. V was pared by 3 bases and J by 7 bases, with 22 bases of the junction left unmatched. Germline CDR1 reads DFQATT; CDR2 reads SNEGSKA (reference sequence). The CDR3 contains 19 residues.

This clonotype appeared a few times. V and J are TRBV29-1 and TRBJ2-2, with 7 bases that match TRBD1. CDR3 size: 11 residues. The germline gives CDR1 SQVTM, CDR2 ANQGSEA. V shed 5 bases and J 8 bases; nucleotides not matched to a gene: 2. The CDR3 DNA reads TGCAGCGTTAGGGGGCCGGGGGAGCTGTTTTTT. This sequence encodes CSVRGPGELFF.

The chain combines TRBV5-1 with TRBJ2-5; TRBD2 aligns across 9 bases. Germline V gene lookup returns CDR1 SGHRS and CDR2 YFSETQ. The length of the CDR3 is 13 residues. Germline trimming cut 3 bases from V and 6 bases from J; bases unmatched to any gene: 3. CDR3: CASSSSGTKTQYF. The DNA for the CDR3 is TGCGCCAGCAGCTCTAGCGGGACGAAGACCCAGTACTTC.

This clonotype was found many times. Here the CDR3 DNA reads TGTGCCAGCAGCCGCCTACCCGGGGGCGGACCATACAATGAGCAGTTCTTC. This codes for CASSRLPGGGPYNEQFF. J is TRBJ2-1 and V is TRBV3-1; tentatively, D is TRBD1 or TRBD2 (6 bases each). The CDR3 sequence is 17 residues long. The germline V gene encodes CDR1 LGHDT and CDR2 YNNKEL (reference sequence). V was pared by 4 bases and J by 4 bases, with 20 bases between.

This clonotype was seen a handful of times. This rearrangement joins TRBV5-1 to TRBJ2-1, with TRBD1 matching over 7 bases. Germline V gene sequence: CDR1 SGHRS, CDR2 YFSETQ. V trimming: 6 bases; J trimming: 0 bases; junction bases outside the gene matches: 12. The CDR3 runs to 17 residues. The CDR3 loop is CASKSETGLSSYNEQFF. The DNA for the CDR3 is TGCGCCAGCAAATCCGAGACAGGGCTAAGCTCCTACAATGAGCAGTTCTTC.

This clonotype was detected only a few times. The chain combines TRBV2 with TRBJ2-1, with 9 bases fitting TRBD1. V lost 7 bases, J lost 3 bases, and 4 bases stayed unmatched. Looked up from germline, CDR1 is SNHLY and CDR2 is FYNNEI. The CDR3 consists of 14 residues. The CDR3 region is CASTRTGVYNEQFF. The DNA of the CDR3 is TGTGCCAGCACGAGGACAGGGGTCTACAATGAGCAGTTCTTC. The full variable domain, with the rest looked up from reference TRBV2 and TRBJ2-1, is EPEVTQTPSHQVTQMGQEVILRCVPISNHLYFYWYRQILGQKVEFLVSFYNNEISEKSEIFDDQFSVERPDGSNFTLKIRSTKLEDSAMYFCASTRTGVYNEQFFGPGTRLTVL.

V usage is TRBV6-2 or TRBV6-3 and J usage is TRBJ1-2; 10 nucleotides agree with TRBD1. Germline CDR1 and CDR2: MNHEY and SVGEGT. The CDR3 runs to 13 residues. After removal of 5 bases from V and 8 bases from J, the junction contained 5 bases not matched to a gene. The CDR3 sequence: CASSTGTGDGYTF. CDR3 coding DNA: TGTGCCAGCAGTACCGGGACAGGGGACGGCTACACCTTC.

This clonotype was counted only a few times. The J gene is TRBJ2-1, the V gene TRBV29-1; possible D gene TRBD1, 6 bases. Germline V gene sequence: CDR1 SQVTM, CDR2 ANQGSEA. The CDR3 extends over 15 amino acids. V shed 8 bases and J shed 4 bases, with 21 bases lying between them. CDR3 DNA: TGCAGCTTTCCTATGTGGGGGCAGGGGTACAATGAGCAGTTCTTC. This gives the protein CSFPMWGQGYNEQFF.

CDR3 sequence: CASSEGTAINQPQHF. As DNA, the CDR3 is TGTGCCAGCAGCGAGGGGACAGCGATTAATCAGCCCCAGCATTTT. The chain is built from TRBV7-9 and TRBJ1-5, with TRBD1 matching 7 bases. J lost 4 bases, V lost 5 bases, and 8 bases had no gene match. The CDR3 is 15 amino acids. The germline V gene encodes CDR1 SEHNR and CDR2 FQNEAQ (reference sequence). Combining the CDR3 with reference TRBV7-9 and TRBJ1-5 gives the whole variable domain DTGVSQNPRHKITKRGQNVTFRCDPISEHNRLYWYRQTLGQGPEFLTYFQNEAQLEKSRLLSDRFSAERPKGSFSTLEIQRTEQGDSAMYLCASSEGTAINQPQHFGDGTRLSIL.

Here the CDR3 reads CASRPGQGSVGEKLFF. The CDR3 DNA sequence: TGTGCCAGCAGACCGGGACAGGGTTCTGTTGGCGAAAAACTGTTTTTT. This chain uses TRBV6-1 with TRBJ1-4; TRBD1 matches 9 bases. This CDR3 spans 16 amino acids. The V gene's germline CDR1 is MNHNS and CDR2 SASEGT. The V and J ends lost 6 bases and 8 bases, in that order; junction bases with no gene match: 13.

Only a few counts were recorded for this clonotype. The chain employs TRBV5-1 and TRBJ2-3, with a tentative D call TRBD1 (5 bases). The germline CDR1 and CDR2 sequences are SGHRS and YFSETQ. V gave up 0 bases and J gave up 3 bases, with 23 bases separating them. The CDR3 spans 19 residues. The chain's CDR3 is CASSLVGKQAAGYTDTQYF. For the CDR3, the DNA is TGCGCCAGCAGCTTGGTGGGAAAACAGGCGGCAGGGTATACAGATACGCAGTATTTT.

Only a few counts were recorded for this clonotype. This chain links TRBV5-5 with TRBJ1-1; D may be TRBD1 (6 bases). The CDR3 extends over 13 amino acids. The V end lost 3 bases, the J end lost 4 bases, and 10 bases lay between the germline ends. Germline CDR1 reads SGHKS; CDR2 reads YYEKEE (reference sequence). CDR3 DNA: TGTGCCAGCAGCTCGATGGACAGCACTGAAGCTTTCTTT. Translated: CASSSMDSTEAFF. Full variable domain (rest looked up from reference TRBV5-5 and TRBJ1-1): DAGVTQSPTHLIKTRGQQVTLRCSPISGHKSVSWYQQVLGQGPQFIFQYYEKEERGRGNFPDRFSARQFPNYSSELNVNALLLGDSALYLCASSSMDSTEAFFGQGTRLTVV.

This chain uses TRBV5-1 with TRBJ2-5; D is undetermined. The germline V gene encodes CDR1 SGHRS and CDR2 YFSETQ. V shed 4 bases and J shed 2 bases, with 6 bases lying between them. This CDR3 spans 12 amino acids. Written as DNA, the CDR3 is TGCGCCAGCAGCCTAATGCAAGAGACCCAGTACTTC. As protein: CASSLMQETQYF.

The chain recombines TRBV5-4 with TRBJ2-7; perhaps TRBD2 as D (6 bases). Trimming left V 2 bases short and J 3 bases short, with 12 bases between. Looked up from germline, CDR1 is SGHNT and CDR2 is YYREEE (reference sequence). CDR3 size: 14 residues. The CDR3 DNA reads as TGTGCCAGCAGCTTCGGGGGAGCGGACTACGAGCAGTACTTC. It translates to CASSFGGADYEQYF.

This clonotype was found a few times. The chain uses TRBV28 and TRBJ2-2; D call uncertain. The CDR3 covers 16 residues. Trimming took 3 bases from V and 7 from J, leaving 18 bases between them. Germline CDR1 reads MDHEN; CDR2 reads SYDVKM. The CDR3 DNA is TGTGCCAGCAGTTTGTGGTATCCTAGTCAGGTCGGGGAGCTGTTTTTT. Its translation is CASSLWYPSQVGELFF. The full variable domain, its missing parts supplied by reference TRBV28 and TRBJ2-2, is DVKVTQSSRYLVKRTGEKVFLECVQDMDHENMFWYRQDPGLGLRLIYFSYDVKMKEKGDIPEGYSVSREKKERFSLILESASTNQTSMYLCASSLWYPSQVGELFFGEGSRLTVL.

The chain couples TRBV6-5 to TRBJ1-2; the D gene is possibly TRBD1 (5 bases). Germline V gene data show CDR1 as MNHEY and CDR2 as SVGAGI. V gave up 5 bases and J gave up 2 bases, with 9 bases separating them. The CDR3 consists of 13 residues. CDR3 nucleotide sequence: TGTGCCAGCAGTCGAGGGGCCAACTATGGCTACACCTTC. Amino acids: CASSRGANYGYTF.

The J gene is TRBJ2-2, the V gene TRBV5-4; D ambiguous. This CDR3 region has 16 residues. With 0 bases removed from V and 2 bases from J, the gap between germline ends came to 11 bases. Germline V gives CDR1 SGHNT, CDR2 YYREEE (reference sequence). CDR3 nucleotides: TGTGCCAGCAGCTTGGGTGGTCAAATAAACACCGGGGAGCTGTTTTTT. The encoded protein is CASSLGGQINTGELFF. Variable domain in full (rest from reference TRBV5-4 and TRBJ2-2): ETGVTQSPTHLIKTRGQQVTLRCSSQSGHNTVSWYQQALGQGPQFIFQYYREEENGRGNFPPRFSGLQFPNYSSELNVNALELDDSALYLCASSLGGQINTGELFFGEGSRLTVL.

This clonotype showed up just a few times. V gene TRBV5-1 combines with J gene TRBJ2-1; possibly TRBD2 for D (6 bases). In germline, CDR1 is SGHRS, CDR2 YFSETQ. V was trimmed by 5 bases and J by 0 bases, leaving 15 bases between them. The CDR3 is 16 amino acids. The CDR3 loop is CASRMGGTASYNEQFF. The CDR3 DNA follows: TGCGCCAGCAGAATGGGAGGAACGGCCTCCTACAATGAGCAGTTCTTC.

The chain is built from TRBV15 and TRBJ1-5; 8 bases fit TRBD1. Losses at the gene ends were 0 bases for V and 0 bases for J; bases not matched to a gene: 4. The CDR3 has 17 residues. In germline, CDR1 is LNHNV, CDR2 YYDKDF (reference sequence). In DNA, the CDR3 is TGTGCCACCAGCAGAGATCGGGACAGGTATAGCAATCAGCCCCAGCATTTT. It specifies CATSRDRDRYSNQPQHF.

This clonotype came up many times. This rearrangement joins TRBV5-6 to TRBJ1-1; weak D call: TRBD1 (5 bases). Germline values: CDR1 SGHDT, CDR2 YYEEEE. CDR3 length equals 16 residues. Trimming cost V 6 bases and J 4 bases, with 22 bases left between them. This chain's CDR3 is CASTVPGHTKGTEAFF. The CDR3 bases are TGTGCCAGCACCGTACCAGGACACACAAAGGGCACTGAAGCTTTCTTT. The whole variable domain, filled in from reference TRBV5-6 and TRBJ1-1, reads DAGVTQSPTHLIKTRGQQVTLRCSPKSGHDTVSWYQQALGQGPQFIFQYYEEEERQRGNFPDRFSGHQFPNYSSELNVNALLLGDSALYLCASTVPGHTKGTEAFFGQGTRLTVV.

The CDR3 region is CASSSGQEAGYEQYF. The CDR3 nucleotides are TGTGCCAGCAGCTCGGGACAGGAGGCTGGCTACGAGCAGTACTTC. This rearrangement joins TRBV13 to TRBJ2-7; 8 bases are a match to TRBD1. Germline V gene data show CDR1 as PRHDT and CDR2 as FYEKMQ (reference sequence). J lost 3 bases, V lost 4 bases, and 8 bases had no gene match. The length of the CDR3 is 15 residues.

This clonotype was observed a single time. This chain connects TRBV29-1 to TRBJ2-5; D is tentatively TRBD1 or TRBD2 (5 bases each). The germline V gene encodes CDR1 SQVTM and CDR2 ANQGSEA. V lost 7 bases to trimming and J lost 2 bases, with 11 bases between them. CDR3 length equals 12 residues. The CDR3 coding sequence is TGCAGCGGTCAAGAGGGGCAAGAGACCCAGTACTTC. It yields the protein CSGQEGQETQYF.